The next 26 T cell receptor beta chains were all read from a single sample in a study of response to subunit inactivated influenza vaccine. TCRdb re-derived calls from the RT-PCR reads in MiXCR, one entry per CDR3 protein. The sample contains about 520,000 distinct CDR3 sequences, about 25% of which appear only once. Here the sequenced sample was CD4+ T cells sorted from PBMCs, taken 5 days after vaccination. The receptors come from a man aged 45-60 years who received an inactivated influenza vaccine.

This chain links TRBV20-1 with TRBJ2-1; a weak D match, TRBD2 (6 bases). The germline gives CDR1 DFQATT, CDR2 SNEGSKA (reference sequence). This CDR3 spans 15 amino acids. V lost 4 bases to trimming and J lost 6 bases, with 19 bases between them. The CDR3: CSAIFPRERTNEQFF. CDR3 coding DNA: TGCAGTGCTATTTTTCCTCGGGAGCGAACCAATGAGCAGTTCTTC.

This clonotype was observed a handful of times. The chain's CDR3 is CASSLRASSYNEQFF. The CDR3 region has the DNA TGTGCCAGCAGCCTCCGGGCTAGCTCCTACAATGAGCAGTTCTTC. V usage is TRBV12-3 or TRBV12-4 and J usage is TRBJ2-1; D unclear. V lost 6 bases and J lost 0, with 12 bases in between. The CDR3 runs 15 residues.

There are a few counts of this clonotype. V is TRBV5-4 and J is TRBJ2-2; unclear D gene. In germline, CDR1 is SGHNT, CDR2 YYREEE (reference sequence). This CDR3 is 17 amino acids long. V was pared by 2 bases and J by 2 bases, with 16 bases between. CDR3 residues: CASSFNPRSDNTGELFF. The CDR3 DNA sequence: TGTGCCAGCAGCTTTAACCCCCGCAGCGACAACACCGGGGAGCTGTTTTTT.

The J gene is TRBJ2-3, the V gene TRBV9; 9 nucleotides agree with TRBD2. The CDR3 contains 16 residues. V was clipped by 4 bases and J by 1 base; unmatched bases: 7. The germline V gene encodes CDR1 SGDLS and CDR2 YYNGEE. The CDR3 spells CASSPRVAGGTDTQYF. For the CDR3, the DNA is TGTGCCAGCAGCCCCCGGGTAGCGGGGGGCACAGATACGCAGTATTTT.

The V gene is TRBV10-3, the J gene TRBJ1-2, with D uncertain. V was trimmed by 1 base and J by 2 bases, leaving 11 bases between them. CDR3 length: 15 residues. Germline assignment: CDR1 ENHRY and CDR2 SYGVKD. This CDR3 is CAISELVGTNYGYTF. The CDR3, as DNA: TGTGCCATCAGTGAGTTGGTTGGAACCAACTATGGCTACACCTTC.

With regard to this clonotype: A much larger clone lies a single base off, so this may be a read error. As the CDR3 is not closed by the conserved phenylalanine or tryptophan, this likely results from a read error. The chain carries TRBV7-8 and TRBJ1-5; D is unresolved. Germline loops: CDR1 SGHVS, CDR2 FQNEAQ. CDR3 length: 14 amino acids. The ends were cut back, 2 bases at V and 1 base at J, with 6 bases in the middle. CDR3 loop: CASSLRHSNQPQHL. In nucleotides, the CDR3 is TGTGCCAGCAGCTTACGGCACAGCAATCAGCCCCAGCATTTG.

The chain links TRBV20-1 to TRBJ2-1; D may match TRBD1 or TRBD2 (6 bases each). Germline values: CDR1 DFQATT, CDR2 SNEGSKA (reference sequence). This CDR3 has 16 amino acids. Trimming left V 3 bases short and J 8 bases short, with 23 bases between. The DNA for the CDR3 is TGCAGTGCTAGCGCTCTAGCACTCAACGGGGGCCATGAGCAGTTCTTC. Its translation: CSASALALNGGHEQFF.

This clonotype was seen only a few times. The chain recombines TRBV11-2 with TRBJ2-2, with a weak D call TRBD1 (6 bases). Trimming pared 1 base from V and 4 bases from J, leaving 19 bases between. Looked up from germline, CDR1 is SGHAT and CDR2 is FQNNGV. The CDR3 length is 18 residues. The CDR3 loop is CASSLVALGGSGTGELFF. As DNA, the CDR3 is TGTGCCAGCAGCTTAGTGGCCCTAGGGGGATCGGGCACCGGGGAGCTGTTTTTT.

This chain links TRBV6-1 with TRBJ2-2; D unclear. The CDR3 length is 15 residues. Germline loops: CDR1 MNHNS, CDR2 SASEGT. V dropped 6 bases and J dropped 1 base, with 12 bases sitting between them. CDR3 nucleotide sequence: TGTGCCAGCAGCCAGGTGGGGAAGAACACCGGGGAGCTGTTTTTT. It specifies CASSQVGKNTGELFF.

In its sample, this clonotype was seen a few times. The gene calls are TRBV6-1 and TRBJ1-5; TRBD1 is a possible D gene (6 bases). The CDR3 consists of 14 residues. V was pared by 5 bases and J by 7 bases, with 15 bases between. From germline, CDR1 is MNHNS and CDR2 SASEGT. The DNA of the CDR3 is TGTGCCAGCAGTACCACAGGGATAAGACAGCCCCAGCATTTT. Its translation is CASSTTGIRQPQHF.

This clonotype was seen more than once but under ten times. The rearrangement joins TRBV5-6 to TRBJ2-6, with D unclear. The CDR3 is 15 residues long. V lost 0 bases and J lost 0, with 4 bases in between. Germline V CDR1 and CDR2: SGHDT, YYEEEE. The chain's CDR3 is CASSLALSGANVLTF. The CDR3 nucleotides are TGTGCCAGCAGCTTGGCGCTCTCTGGGGCCAACGTCCTGACTTTC.

This clonotype has only a few counts. The chain combines TRBV20-1 with TRBJ2-4; D is ambiguous. V was trimmed by 6 bases and J by 7 bases, leaving 13 bases between them. Germline V lookup: CDR1 DFQATT, CDR2 SNEGSKA (reference sequence). This CDR3 has 12 residues. The CDR3 bases are TGCAGTGCCCTAGGTATCTACAACATTCAGTACTTC. As protein: CSALGIYNIQYF.

This clonotype was detected only a few times. The V call is TRBV7-2, the J call TRBJ2-6; D uncertain. V was pared by 5 bases and J by 3 bases, with 8 bases between. CDR3 length equals 14 residues. Germline CDR1 is SGHTA and CDR2 is FQGNSA. CDR3 coding DNA: TGTGCCAGCAGCCCCTTCGATGGGGCCAACGTCCTGACTTTC. Protein product: CASSPFDGANVLTF.

This clonotype was recorded only once. The chain couples TRBV7-2 to TRBJ2-7, with D possibly TRBD2 on 6 matching bases. This CDR3 has 13 residues. V was clipped by 5 bases and J by 7 bases, with 15 bases between them. CDR1 is SGHTA and CDR2 is FQGNSA in the germline V gene. CDR3 residues: CASSRRGAGEQYF. CDR3 nucleotides: TGTGCCAGCAGCCGACGAGGGGCGGGAGAGCAGTACTTC.

This chain uses TRBV4-1 with TRBJ2-1; 9 bases are shared with TRBD1. Losses at the gene ends were 1 base for V and 9 bases for J; bases not matched to a gene: 7. This CDR3 region has 15 residues. Germline V CDR1 and CDR2: MGHRA, YSYEKL. The CDR3, as DNA: TGCGCCAGCAGCCAAGCGGGACAGGGATATCGTGAGCAGTTCTTC. Protein: CASSQAGQGYREQFF.

This clonotype was picked up a small number of times. V usage is TRBV15 and J usage is TRBJ2-5, with TRBD1 as a possible D gene (5 bases). CDR1 and CDR2 (germline): LNHNV, YYDKDF (reference sequence). The CDR3 runs to 15 residues. V was shortened by 0 bases and J by 5 bases, with 13 bases between the two germline ends. The CDR3 reads CATSRDGRRAETQYF. The CDR3 DNA is TGTGCCACCAGCAGAGATGGGCGCAGGGCGGAGACCCAGTACTTC.

This clonotype was picked up a small number of times. The genes are TRBV29-1 and TRBJ1-3; 7 bases are a match to TRBD1. From germline, CDR1 is SQVTM and CDR2 ANQGSEA. CDR3 length equals 13 residues. V dropped 5 bases and J dropped 2; count of bases not matched to a gene: 3. CDR3 loop: CSVLGQAGNTIYF. CDR3 coding DNA: TGCAGCGTTTTAGGACAGGCTGGAAACACCATATATTTT.

V is TRBV6-1 and J is TRBJ2-2; D might be TRBD1 (6 bases). In germline, CDR1 is MNHNS, CDR2 SASEGT. V lost 5 bases and J lost 5, with 21 bases in between. The CDR3 has 17 amino acids. CDR3 residues: CASSPHQVQGSTGELFF. The CDR3 DNA follows: TGTGCCAGCAGTCCTCATCAAGTGCAGGGGTCGACCGGGGAGCTGTTTTTT.

The rearrangement joins TRBV12-3 or TRBV12-4 to TRBJ2-3; D is undetermined. The CDR3 has 14 residues. V lost 6 bases to trimming and J lost 0 bases, with 10 bases between them. Here the CDR3 reads CASRTPASTDTQYF. In DNA, the CDR3 is TGTGCCAGCAGAACACCCGCTAGCACAGATACGCAGTATTTT.

This clonotype has a handful of counts. V is TRBV29-1 and J is TRBJ2-1; TRBD2 agrees at 8 bases. Germline V gene lookup returns CDR1 SQVTM and CDR2 ANQGSEA. The CDR3 length is 14 residues. V was clipped by 7 bases and J by 8 bases; unmatched bases: 13. As DNA, the CDR3 is TGCAGCGGTAGCGGGATTAACTTCATCGATGAGCAGTTCTTC. Translating it yields CSGSGINFIDEQFF.

DNA for the CDR3: TGCGCCAGCAGCACCGGACAGGGGGCGAGCGGGGAGCTGTTTTTT. Translated, it gives CASSTGQGASGELFF. The V call is TRBV5-1, the J call TRBJ2-2, with 11 bases that match TRBD1. Germline V gene sequence: CDR1 SGHRS, CDR2 YFSETQ. With V trimmed by 4 bases and J by 7 bases, 6 bases remained unmatched. The CDR3 runs 15 residues.

CDR3 sequence (DNA): TGCAGTGCTCCGGGACGGGGGGATGAGGGCGAGCAGTACTTC. Protein sequence: CSAPGRGDEGEQYF. This sequence joins TRBV20-1 and TRBJ2-7; 7 bases agree with TRBD2. Germline trimming cut 5 bases from V and 6 bases from J; bases unmatched to any gene: 13. The germline V gene encodes CDR1 DFQATT and CDR2 SNEGSKA (reference sequence). This CDR3 spans 14 amino acids.

This clonotype came up a few times. CDR3 DNA: TGCGCCAGCAGCTTACAGCGGGCGGTAGGGGATACGCAGTATTTT. Translation: CASSLQRAVGDTQYF. The gene calls are TRBV5-1 and TRBJ2-3; D is possibly TRBD2 (6 bases). CDR1 and CDR2 (germline): SGHRS, YFSETQ. The CDR3 is 15 amino acids. The ends were cut back, 2 bases at V and 6 bases at J, with 16 bases in the middle.

This clonotype was counted only a few times. The genes are TRBV20-1 and TRBJ2-1; 15 positions match TRBD2. The germline CDR1 and CDR2 sequences are DFQATT and SNEGSKA (reference sequence). The junction had 2 bases not matched to a gene; V was cut back by 6 bases and J by 8 bases. CDR3 length equals 13 residues. The CDR3 nucleotides read TGCAGTGCCGGACTAGCGGGAGGGGATGAGCAGTTCTTC. Residues: CSAGLAGGDEQFF.

This clonotype has at least ten counts. CDR3 coding DNA: TGTGCCAGCAGCTTAGTATTGGGGACTAGCGGAACCTACGAGCAGTACTTC. Translated, it gives CASSLVLGTSGTYEQYF. The V call is TRBV7-9, the J call TRBJ2-7, with 11 bases lining up with TRBD2. The CDR3 is 17 residues long. Germline V lookup: CDR1 SEHNR, CDR2 FQNEAQ (reference sequence). V shed 1 base, J shed 2 bases, and the junction held 7 bases outside the gene matches.

V gene TRBV28 combines with J gene TRBJ2-7; TRBD2 matches 13 bases. CDR1 and CDR2 from the germline V gene are MDHEN and SYDVKM. The CDR3 sequence is 16 residues long. With 5 bases clipped from V and 7 bases from J, the junction kept 11 bases outside the gene matches. The CDR3 DNA follows: TGTGCCAGCAGTACCTTGGGACTAGCGGGATCGGGGGAGCAGTACTTC. Amino acid sequence: CASSTLGLAGSGEQYF. The full variable domain, its missing parts supplied by reference TRBV28 and TRBJ2-7, is DVKVTQSSRYLVKRTGEKVFLECVQDMDHENMFWYRQDPGLGLRLIYFSYDVKMKEKGDIPEGYSVSREKKERFSLILESASTNQTSMYLCASSTLGLAGSGEQYFGPGTRLTVT.